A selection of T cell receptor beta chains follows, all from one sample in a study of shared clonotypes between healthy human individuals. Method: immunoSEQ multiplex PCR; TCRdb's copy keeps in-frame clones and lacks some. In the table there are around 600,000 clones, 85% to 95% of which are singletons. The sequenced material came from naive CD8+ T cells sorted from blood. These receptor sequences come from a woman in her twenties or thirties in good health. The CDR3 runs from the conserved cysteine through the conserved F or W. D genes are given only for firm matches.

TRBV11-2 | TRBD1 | CASSSTGGPRSGEQYF
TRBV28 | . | CASSPAGNTEAFF
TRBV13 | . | CASSPLATDTQYF
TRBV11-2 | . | CASSLSTSPIFF
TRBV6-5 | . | CASRAAKISNQPQHF
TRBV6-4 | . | CASSDRVSGLAEQFF
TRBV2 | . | CASSDPDSQETQYF
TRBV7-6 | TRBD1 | CASSGDRGLLTDTQYF
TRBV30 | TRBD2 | CAWSSSGTNTGELFF
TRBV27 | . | CASSPNRGPEQYF
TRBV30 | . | CAWSWGLNTEAFF
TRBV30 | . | CAWSSLGAGETQYF
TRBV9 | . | CASSVSLMEQSGYEQYF
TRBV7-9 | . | CASSPALVAEQYF
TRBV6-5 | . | CASSYAGEQYF
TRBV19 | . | CASSNLRGGEAIQYF
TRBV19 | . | CASSISEGVIGGVFTGELFF
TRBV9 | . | CASSVGDHEQYF
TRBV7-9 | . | CASSLGLNTGELFF
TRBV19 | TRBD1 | CASSHPPTQGLGEKLFF
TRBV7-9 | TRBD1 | CASSLAQGAENIQYF
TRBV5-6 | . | CASSLDSRSSYEQYF
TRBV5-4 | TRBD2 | CASSLGLAGETGELFF
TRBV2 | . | CASSGPGSPLHF
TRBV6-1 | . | CASSEWSQGGEKLFF
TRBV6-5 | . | CASSSSTQGFTEAFF
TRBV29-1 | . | CSVRTGTIYEQYF
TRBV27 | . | CASSYLVGYEQYF
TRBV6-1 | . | CASSEGTAAEAFF
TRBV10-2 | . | CASSEYRGSYNEQFF
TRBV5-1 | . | CASSLGQGNEQYF
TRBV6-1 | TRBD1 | CATVPGQGMNTEAFF
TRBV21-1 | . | CASSSPGSRDRRTYEQYF
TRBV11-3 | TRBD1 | CASSNRDRGLAGELFF
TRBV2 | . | CASRSRSGNTIYF
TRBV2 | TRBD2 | CASNLADSYEQYF
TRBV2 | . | CASSEEGNTEAFF
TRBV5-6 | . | CASSFASNRNYGYTF
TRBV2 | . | CASSEGQSFNEKLFF
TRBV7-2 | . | CASSLGGRRDKIPYEQYF